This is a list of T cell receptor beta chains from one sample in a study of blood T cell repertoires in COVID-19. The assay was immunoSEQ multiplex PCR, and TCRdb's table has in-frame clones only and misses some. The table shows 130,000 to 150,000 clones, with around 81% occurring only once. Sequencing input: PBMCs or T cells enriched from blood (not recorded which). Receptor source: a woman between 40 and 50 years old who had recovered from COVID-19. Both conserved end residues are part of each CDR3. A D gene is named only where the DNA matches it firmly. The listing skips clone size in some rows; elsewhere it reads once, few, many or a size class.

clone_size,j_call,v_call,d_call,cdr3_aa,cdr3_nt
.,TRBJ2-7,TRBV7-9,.,CASSPQGSSYEQYF,TGTGCCAGCAGCCCCCAAGGGAGCTCCTACGAGCAGTACTTC
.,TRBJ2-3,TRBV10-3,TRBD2,CAISDRSGTSHTDTQYF,TGTGCCATCAGTGACCGGTCCGGGACTAGCCACACAGATACGCAGTATTTT
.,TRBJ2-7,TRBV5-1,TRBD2,CASSAGTSSREQYF,TGCGCCAGCAGCGCCGGGACTAGCTCTCGCGAGCAGTACTTC
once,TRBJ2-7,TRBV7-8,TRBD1,CASSVTGGEQYF,TGTGCCAGCAGCGTAACAGGGGGCGAGCAGTACTTC
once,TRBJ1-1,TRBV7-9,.,CASSAQGGTEAFF,TGTGCCAGCAGCGCGCAGGGAGGCACTGAAGCTTTCTTT
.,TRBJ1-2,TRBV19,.,CASSYRETGYTF,TGTGCCAGTAGTTACAGGGAAACCGGCTACACCTTC
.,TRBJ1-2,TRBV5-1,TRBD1,CASSLEGTGGHGYTF,TGCGCCAGCAGCTTGGAGGGGACAGGGGGTCATGGCTACACCTTC
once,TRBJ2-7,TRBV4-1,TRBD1,CASSHEGQGLYEQYF,TGCGCCAGCAGCCACGAGGGACAGGGCCTCTACGAGCAGTACTTC
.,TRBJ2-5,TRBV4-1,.,CASSVTVLVETQYF,TGCGCCAGCAGCGTCACAGTTCTCGTCGAGACCCAGTACTTC
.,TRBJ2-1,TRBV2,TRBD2,CASRGRVAGGPRGRNEQFF,TGTGCCAGCAGGGGAAGGGTAGCGGGAGGGCCCCGAGGGCGCAATGAGCAGTTCTTC
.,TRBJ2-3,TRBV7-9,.,CASRLRGTDTQYF,TGTGCCAGCAGGCTCAGGGGCACAGATACGCAGTATTTT
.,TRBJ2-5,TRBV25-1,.,CASSEFGVGVGPETQYF,TGTGCCAGCAGTGAATTTGGGGTCGGGGTAGGTCCAGAGACCCAGTACTTC
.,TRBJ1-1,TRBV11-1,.,CASSSLSGTTLEAFF,TGTGCCAGCAGCAGCTTATCCGGGACTACGCTTGAAGCTTTCTTT
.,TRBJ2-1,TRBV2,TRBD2,CAGRRTSGNEQFF,TGTGCCGGCCGCCGGACTAGTGGCAATGAGCAGTTCTTC
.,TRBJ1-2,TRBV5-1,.,CASTSGEIHYGYTF,TGCGCCAGCACCTCAGGGGAGATACACTATGGCTACACCTTC
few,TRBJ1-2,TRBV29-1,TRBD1,CSVLGQGGGYTF,TGCAGCGTTCTTGGACAGGGAGGTGGCTACACCTTC
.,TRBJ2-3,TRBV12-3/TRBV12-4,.,CASSPSRTDTQYF,TGTGCCAGCAGTCCCAGTCGCACAGATACGCAGTATTTT
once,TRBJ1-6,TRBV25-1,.,CASSAGGSYNSPLHF,TGTGCCAGCAGTGCTGGAGGGTCGTATAATTCACCCCTCCACTTT
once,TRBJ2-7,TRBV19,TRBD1,CASSPLRTGSYEQYF,TGTGCCAGTAGCCCGTTGCGGACAGGGTCCTACGAGCAGTACTTC
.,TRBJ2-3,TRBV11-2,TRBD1,CASSFAARGTTDTQYF,TGTGCCAGCAGCTTCGCTGCCAGGGGGACGACAGATACGCAGTATTTT
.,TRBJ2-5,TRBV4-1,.,CASSQGLAQETQYF,TGCGCCAGCAGCCAGGGGTTAGCGCAAGAGACCCAGTACTTC
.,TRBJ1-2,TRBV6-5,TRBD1,CASRHTGGRGYTF,TGTGCCAGCAGGCATACAGGGGGACGCGGCTACACCTTC
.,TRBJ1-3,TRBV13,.,CASGDNSGNTIYF,TGTGCCAGCGGGGACAACTCTGGAAACACCATATATTTT
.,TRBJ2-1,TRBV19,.,CASSIRSRQYASSYNEQFF,TGTGCCAGTAGTATACGATCCAGACAGTACGCGAGCTCCTACAATGAGCAGTTCTTC
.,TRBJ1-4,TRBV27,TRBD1,CASSQGAPPNEKLFF,TGTGCCAGCAGTCAGGGGGCGCCCCCTAATGAAAAACTGTTTTTT
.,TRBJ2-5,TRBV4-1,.,CASSHVSGTRKETQYF,TGCGCCAGCAGCCATGTGTCCGGGACTCGAAAAGAGACCCAGTACTTC
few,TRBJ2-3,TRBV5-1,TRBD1,CASSLTGQGSPDTQYF,TGCGCCAGCAGCCTTACAGGACAGGGGAGCCCAGATACGCAGTATTTT
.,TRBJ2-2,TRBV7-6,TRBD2,CASSQLTSGGALAGELFF,TGTGCCAGCAGCCAATTAACTAGCGGGGGGGCCCTCGCCGGGGAGCTGTTTTTT
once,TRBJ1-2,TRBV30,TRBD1,CAWSAGGGGGYGYTF,TGTGCCTGGAGTGCAGGGGGTGGCGGAGGGTATGGCTACACCTTC
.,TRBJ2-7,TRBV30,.,CAWSVFPQGQEYEQYF,TGTGCCTGGAGTGTATTTCCCCAGGGACAAGAATACGAGCAGTACTTC
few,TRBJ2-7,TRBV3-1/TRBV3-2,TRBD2,CASSQGSGSSYEQYF,TGTGCCAGCAGCCAAGGTAGCGGGAGCTCCTACGAGCAGTACTTC
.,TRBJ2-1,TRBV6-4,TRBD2,CASSLTGLAGDNSQQFF,TGTGCCAGCAGTCTGACCGGACTAGCGGGGGACAACAGCCAGCAGTTCTTC
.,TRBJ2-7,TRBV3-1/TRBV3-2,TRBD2,CASSQDRASGREQYF,TGTGCCAGCAGCCAAGATCGGGCTAGCGGGAGGGAGCAGTACTTC
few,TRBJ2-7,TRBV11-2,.,CASSLGPGEQYF,TGTGCCAGCAGCTTAGGGCCGGGCGAGCAGTACTTC
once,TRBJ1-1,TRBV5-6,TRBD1,CASSLKGTGVWNTEAFF,TGTGCCAGCAGCCTAAAAGGGACAGGGGTGTGGAACACTGAAGCTTTCTTT
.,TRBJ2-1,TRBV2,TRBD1,CASRPTGNELDEQFF,TGTGCCAGCAGACCGACAGGGAATGAGTTAGATGAGCAGTTCTTC
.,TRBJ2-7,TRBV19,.,CASSIVLRPAYEQYF,TGTGCCAGTAGTATAGTCCTTCGTCCAGCCTACGAGCAGTACTTC
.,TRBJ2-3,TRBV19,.,CASSIEEAARSTDTQYF,TGTGCCAGTAGTATAGAAGAGGCAGCGAGGAGCACAGATACGCAGTATTTT
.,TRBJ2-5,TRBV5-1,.,CASSPRLSVSEETQYF,TGCGCCAGCAGCCCTCGCTTGTCTGTTTCGGAGGAGACCCAGTACTTC
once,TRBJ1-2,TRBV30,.,CAWSEQGVRRNGYTF,TGTGCCTGGAGTGAACAGGGCGTCCGAAGAAATGGCTACACCTTC
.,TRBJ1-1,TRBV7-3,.,CASSLSRNTEAFF,TGTGCCAGCAGCTTATCTCGGAACACTGAAGCTTTCTTT
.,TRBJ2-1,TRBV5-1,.,CASLRAPNNEQFF,TGCGCCAGCTTGAGGGCGCCAAACAATGAGCAGTTCTTC